This note documents a single T cell receptor (beta chain) sequence. Its antigen is still unknown. UMI-tagged TRB cDNA libraries were built via 5' RACE. No DNA is given; TCRdb re-called the 5' RACE reads and lists each CDR3 protein once. The listing records some 150,000 distinct CDR3 sequences. The data were obtained in a study of CXCR3-negative and CXCR3-positive naive CD8 T cells. Study conclusions and caveats: Upon cryopreservation, CXCR3 expression partially decreased, and most assays used fresh PBMCs. Both of the naive subsets showed about the same high diversity, but memory CD8+ cells had much less. Naive cells that were CXCR3-positive had more hydrophobic TRB CDR3s (compared with CXCR3-negative naive cells).

Those CD8+ T cells considered naive were CD45RO-CCR7+CD27+CD95-. Germline-derived CDR1 and CDR2 are SGHTA and FQGNSA. The length of the CDR3 is 19 residues. The receptor comes from a human donor in good health. Some clones in this sample may be carry-over from other donors' samples. The chain combines TRBV7-2 with TRBJ2-7; the TRBD2 assignment by TCRdb is unverifiable without DNA. The specimen was naive CXCR3+ CD8+ T cells from blood. Sample subset: CD45RO-CCR7+CD27+CD95- naive CD8+ T cells expressing CXCR3 (TNR3+). This chain's CDR3 is CASSLSSLHTGQSGGEQYF.